Below, 29 T cell receptor beta chains from the same sample are listed, as sequenced in a study of shared clonotypes between healthy human individuals. Libraries were prepared by immunoSEQ multiplex PCR; TCRdb keeps only in-frame clonotypes and omits some of them. The data hold fewer than 3 million clones, with about nine tenths observed a single time. Sequenced material: naive CD4+ T cells from PBMCs. Subset specified: CD45RA+ positively selected. The receptor set was obtained from a man aged 18 to 30 in good health. Some clones in this sample may be carry-over from other donors' samples.

The CDR3 is CASSGDQKEYF. The CDR3 nucleotides read TGTGCCAGCAGCGGGGACCAAAAGGAGTACTTC. The chain uses TRBV6-1 and TRBJ2-7; D may be TRBD1 or TRBD2 (5 bases each). With 6 bases removed from V and 11 bases from J, the gap between germline ends came to 14 bases. This CDR3 spans 11 amino acids. CDR1 and CDR2 from the germline V gene are MNHNS and SASEGT.

J is TRBJ1-4 and V is TRBV30; 7 bases agree with TRBD1. V was clipped by 4 bases and J by 8 bases; unmatched bases: 10. In germline, CDR1 is GTSNPN, CDR2 SVGIG (reference sequence). This CDR3 comprises 14 residues. The CDR3 bases are TGTGCCTGGACCGTGGACAGGCGGCGGGAAAAACTGTTTTTT. Amino acid sequence: CAWTVDRRREKLFF.

This clone was counted once. The chain employs TRBV4-3 and TRBJ1-6, with 7 bases identical to TRBD1. The CDR3 contains 15 residues. With 4 bases clipped from V and 6 bases from J, the junction kept 6 bases outside the gene matches. CDR1 LGHNA and CDR2 YSLEER come from the germline V gene. Here the CDR3 reads CASSRGTVFNSPLHF. CDR3 bases: TGCGCCAGCAGCCGAGGGACAGTTTTTAATTCACCCCTCCACTTT.

The chain recombines TRBV7-9 with TRBJ2-7, with a weak D call TRBD1 (5 bases). V was pared by 1 base and J by 6 bases, with 13 bases between. The length of the CDR3 is 14 residues. Germline V gene sequence: CDR1 SEHNR, CDR2 FQNEAQ (reference sequence). CDR3 sequence reads: CASSLVGLGFEQYF. The CDR3 coding sequence is TGTGCCAGCAGCTTAGTGGGGCTCGGCTTCGAGCAGTACTTC.

CDR3 sequence: CASSSYRAEQFF. CDR3 in DNA: TGTGCCAGCAGCTCTTACAGGGCTGAGCAGTTCTTC. This chain links TRBV5-6 with TRBJ2-1, with D tentatively TRBD1 (6 bases). CDR1 and CDR2 from the germline V gene are SGHDT and YYEEEE. This CDR3 has 12 amino acids. The ends were cut back, 3 bases at V and 9 bases at J, with 10 bases in the middle.

About this clone itself: Other nucleotide sequences in the sample specify the same CDR3. The gene calls are TRBV14 and TRBJ2-1, with 14 bases that match TRBD2. This CDR3 has 16 residues. CDR1 SGHDN and CDR2 FVKESK come from the germline V gene. Germline trimming cut 2 bases from V and 6 bases from J; bases unmatched to any gene: 3. The CDR3 spells CASSQPGLAGVNEQFF. The CDR3 coding sequence is TGTGCCAGCAGCCAACCGGGACTAGCGGGAGTCAATGAGCAGTTCTTC.

The rearrangement uses TRBV28 and TRBJ2-7; 7 bases are a match to TRBD1. Germline CDR1 is MDHEN and CDR2 is SYDVKM. J was trimmed by 3 bases and V by 7 bases; bases with no gene match: 12. CDR3 size: 15 residues. The CDR3 loop is CASNERGQPNYEQYF. As DNA, the CDR3 is TGTGCCAGCAATGAGAGGGGACAGCCCAACTACGAGCAGTACTTC.

This chain connects TRBV5-4 to TRBJ2-1; D remains unclear. Germline lookup yields CDR1 SGHNT and CDR2 YYREEE (reference sequence). There are 13 residues in the CDR3. Trimming removed 7 bases at V and 4 bases at J, with 12 bases between. In DNA, the CDR3 is TGTGCCAGCGGCGAGCGAGTATACAATGAGCAGTTCTTC. It codes for CASGERVYNEQFF.

V is TRBV11-2 and J is TRBJ2-1; D is undetermined. In germline, CDR1 is SGHAT, CDR2 FQNNGV. This CDR3 has 13 residues. Trimming cost V 3 bases and J 6 bases, with 9 bases left between them. CDR3 loop: CASSLSWINEQFF. The CDR3 DNA is TGTGCCAGCAGCTTGAGTTGGATCAATGAGCAGTTCTTC.

This CDR3 reads CAISEKLAGGLTGELFF. CDR3 sequence (DNA): TGTGCCATCAGTGAGAAACTAGCGGGAGGGCTCACCGGGGAGCTGTTTTTT. The chain joins TRBV10-3 to TRBJ2-2; TRBD2 matches at 13 bases. The CDR3 has 17 residues. V lost 2 bases and J lost 4; bases outside the gene matches: 4. Germline CDR1 reads ENHRY; CDR2 reads SYGVKD.

The chain recombines TRBV28 with TRBJ2-5, with 13 bases aligning to TRBD2. V trimming: 6 bases; J trimming: 7 bases; junction bases outside the gene matches: 11. The CDR3 is made up of 16 amino acids. CDR1 and CDR2 (germline): MDHEN, SYDVKM. CDR3 bases: TGTGCCAGCAGCGACGGACTAGCGGGAGCGGCCAGGACCCAGTACTTC. It yields the protein CASSDGLAGAARTQYF. Looking up the rest from reference TRBV28 and TRBJ2-5 gives the full variable domain: DVKVTQSSRYLVKRTGEKVFLECVQDMDHENMFWYRQDPGLGLRLIYFSYDVKMKEKGDIPEGYSVSREKKERFSLILESASTNQTSMYLCASSDGLAGAARTQYFGPGTRLLVL.

The gene calls are TRBV21-1 and TRBJ1-3. TRBV21-1 is flagged as a pseudogene. This CDR3 region has 10 residues. The CDR3: CASSKGFKHF. The DNA for the CDR3 is TGTGCCAGCAGCAAAGGATTTAAGCATTTT.

V and J are TRBV9 and TRBJ2-1; 10 bases fit TRBD2. The junction had 3 bases not matched to a gene; V was cut back by 2 bases and J by 1 base. CDR1 is SGDLS and CDR2 is YYNGEE in the germline V gene. The CDR3 sequence is 16 residues long. The CDR3 region is CASSVTSGVSYNEQFF. CDR3 coding DNA: TGTGCCAGCAGCGTTACTAGCGGGGTTTCCTACAATGAGCAGTTCTTC.

This CDR3 reads CASSLGQSRTGELFF. CDR3 in DNA: TGTGCCAGCAGCTTAGGCCAGTCCCGCACCGGGGAGCTGTTTTTT. The chain employs TRBV7-9 and TRBJ2-2; D remains ambiguous. Per germline, CDR1 SEHNR and CDR2 FQNEAQ (reference sequence). The CDR3 runs 15 residues. Trimming left V 1 base short and J 4 bases short, with 10 bases between.

The gene calls are TRBV7-9 and TRBJ2-3; D is uncertain. The ends were cut back, 3 bases at V and 2 bases at J, with 12 bases in the middle. Germline lookup yields CDR1 SEHNR and CDR2 FQNEAQ (reference sequence). The CDR3 consists of 15 residues. As DNA, the CDR3 is TGTGCCAGCAGCTTGAATCTGGGGTCCACAGATACGCAGTATTTT. This encodes CASSLNLGSTDTQYF.

J is TRBJ1-5 and V is TRBV21-1. TRBV21-1 is a pseudogene. CDR3 size: 16 residues. The CDR3 loop is CASSKARGLPNQPQHF. DNA of the CDR3: TGTGCCAGCAGCAAAGCCCGAGGCCTGCCGAATCAGCCCCAGCATTTT.

The V call is TRBV19, the J call TRBJ2-1; the D gene is possibly TRBD2 (6 bases). Germline V gene lookup returns CDR1 LNHDA and CDR2 SQIVND (reference sequence). Trimming removed 6 bases at V and 8 bases at J, with 11 bases between. The CDR3 has 12 residues. CDR3 in amino acids: CASSGSGDEQFF. DNA for the CDR3: TGTGCCAGTAGCGGTAGCGGAGATGAGCAGTTCTTC. Full variable domain (outside the CDR3, taken from reference TRBV19 and TRBJ2-1): DGGITQSPKYLFRKEGQNVTLSCEQNLNHDAMYWYRQDPGQGLRLIYYSQIVNDFQKGDIAEGYSVSREKKESFPLTVTSAQKNPTAFYLCASSGSGDEQFFGPGTRLTVL.

As DNA, the CDR3 is TGCGCCAGCAGCTTGGCCGGTCCTACAGGGGAAGAGACCCAGTACTTC. Its translation: CASSLAGPTGEETQYF. The chain combines TRBV5-1 with TRBJ2-5; TRBD1 matches at 7 bases. Trimming at V came to 0 bases and at J to 3 bases, leaving 8 bases not matched to a gene. Per germline, CDR1 SGHRS and CDR2 YFSETQ. CDR3 length equals 16 residues. Full variable domain (missing parts from reference TRBV5-1 and TRBJ2-5): KAGVTQTPRYLIKTRGQQVTLSCSPISGHRSVSWYQQTPGQGLQFLFEYFSETQRNKGNFPGRFSGRQFSNSRSEMNVSTLELGDSALYLCASSLAGPTGEETQYFGPGTRLLVL.

The chain is built from TRBV28 and TRBJ2-4; TRBD2 aligns across 12 bases. V lost 3 bases, J lost 2 bases, and 5 bases stayed unmatched. Looked up from germline, CDR1 is MDHEN and CDR2 is SYDVKM. The CDR3 runs 17 residues. CDR3 in DNA: TGTGCCAGCAGTTTTCTAGCGGGAGGGCCGCCCAAAAACATTCAGTACTTC. Residues: CASSFLAGGPPKNIQYF.

The genes are TRBV6-1 and TRBJ2-2; a weak D match, TRBD1 (5 bases). Germline CDR1 MNHNS, CDR2 SASEGT. V dropped 8 bases and J dropped 5 bases, with 12 bases sitting between them. There are 13 residues in the CDR3. Here the CDR3 reads CASYRQRTGELFF. CDR3 nucleotide sequence: TGTGCCAGCTATCGACAGAGAACCGGGGAGCTGTTTTTT.

The CDR3, as DNA: TGTGCCAGCAGTGAATTTAGTTTGGGGGATGAAGCTTTCTTT. It yields the protein CASSEFSLGDEAFF. This chain connects TRBV6-1 to TRBJ1-1; maybe TRBD1 (5 bases). The V end lost 2 bases, the J end lost 7 bases, and 14 bases lay between the germline ends. CDR1 and CDR2 (germline): MNHNS, SASEGT. This CDR3 comprises 14 residues.

This sequence joins TRBV7-3 and TRBJ2-1; TRBD2 matches 11 bases. CDR1 SGHTA and CDR2 FQGTGA come from the germline V gene. Trimming removed 3 bases from V and 4 bases from J; junction bases left unmatched: 2. The CDR3 sequence is 15 residues long. For the CDR3, the DNA is TGTGCCAGCAGCTTCCGACTAGCGGGGTACAATGAGCAGTTCTTC. It specifies CASSFRLAGYNEQFF. Based on the CDR3 plus reference TRBV7-3 and TRBJ2-1, the full variable domain is GAGVSQTPSNKVTEKGKYVELRCDPISGHTALYWYRQSLGQGPEFLIYFQGTGAADDSGLPNDRFFAVRPEGSVSTLKIQRTERGDSAVYLCASSFRLAGYNEQFFGPGTRLTVL.

The chain recombines TRBV7-9 with TRBJ2-1; no definite D call. The CDR3 extends over 13 amino acids. V lost 5 bases to trimming and J lost 4 bases, with 9 bases between them. Germline V gene data show CDR1 as SEHNR and CDR2 as FQNEAQ (reference sequence). CDR3 loop: CASSGRTYNEQFF. CDR3 DNA: TGTGCCAGCAGCGGTCGGACGTACAATGAGCAGTTCTTC.

This rearrangement joins TRBV5-1 to TRBJ2-1; 8 positions agree with TRBD2. The CDR3 is made up of 13 amino acids. The ends lost 3 bases at V and 8 bases at J; junction bases unmatched: 4. The germline CDR1 and CDR2 sequences are SGHRS and YFSETQ. The DNA for the CDR3 is TGCGCCAGCAGCTCCGGGACTAGGGATGAGCAGTTCTTC. This encodes CASSSGTRDEQFF.

DNA of the CDR3: TGTGCCAGCAGCTTGGGGACTAGCGGGGGACAAGATACGCAGTATTTT. Residues: CASSLGTSGGQDTQYF. The rearrangement joins TRBV7-2 to TRBJ2-3, with 14 nucleotides matching TRBD2. CDR3 size: 16 residues. Trimming cost V 3 bases and J 5 bases; bases outside gene matches: 4. Germline CDR1 reads SGHTA; CDR2 reads FQGNSA. Combining the CDR3 with reference TRBV7-2 and TRBJ2-3 gives the whole variable domain GAGVSQSPSNKVTEKGKDVELRCDPISGHTALYWYRQSLGQGLEFLIYFQGNSAPDKSGLPSDRFSAERTGGSVSTLTIQRTQQEDSAVYLCASSLGTSGGQDTQYFGPGTRLTVL.

The V gene is TRBV13, the J gene TRBJ2-2; tentative D call: TRBD1 (6 bases). The V end lost 4 bases, the J end lost 4 bases, and 28 bases lay between the germline ends. CDR1 is PRHDT, CDR2 FYEKMQ, per germline (reference sequence). The CDR3 runs 20 residues. DNA for the CDR3: TGTGCCAGCAGCTACCATTTCACCCGCCAGGGGATCCGGGGCACCGGGGAGCTGTTTTTT. As protein: CASSYHFTRQGIRGTGELFF. The whole variable domain, remainder taken from reference TRBV13 and TRBJ2-2, is AAGVIQSPRHLIKEKRETATLKCYPIPRHDTVYWYQQGPGQDPQFLISFYEKMQSDKGSIPDRFSAQQFSDYHSELNMSSLELGDSALYFCASSYHFTRQGIRGTGELFFGEGSRLTVL.

This clone showed up just a few times. The genes are TRBV2 and TRBJ1-1; 7 nucleotides line up with TRBD1. CDR1 is SNHLY and CDR2 is FYNNEI in the germline V gene. This CDR3 is built from 13 residues. Unmatched junction bases numbered 6, after V lost 10 bases and J lost 1 base. CDR3 DNA sequence: TGTGCCACAAACCGGGACAGGAACACTGAAGCTTTCTTT. It encodes CATNRDRNTEAFF.

The chain links TRBV28 to TRBJ2-7; weak D call: TRBD1 (6 bases). The germline V gene has CDR1 MDHEN and CDR2 SYDVKM. This CDR3 spans 14 amino acids. V lost 5 bases and J 2 bases, leaving 13 bases between the germline ends. The CDR3 sequence is CASSLGTPTYEQYF. For the CDR3, the DNA is TGTGCCAGCAGTCTCGGGACACCCACCTACGAGCAGTACTTC.

A remark on this clone: Different DNA sequences within this sample yield the same CDR3. V usage is TRBV5-4 and J usage is TRBJ1-4, with no clear D. V shed 4 bases and J shed 5 bases, with 6 bases lying between them. Looked up from germline, CDR1 is SGHNT and CDR2 is YYREEE (reference sequence). This CDR3 contains 12 residues. The CDR3 protein is CASSLPNEKLFF. CDR3 nucleotides: TGTGCCAGCAGCCTGCCAAATGAAAAACTGTTTTTT.